A selection of T cell receptor beta chains follows, all from one sample in a study of blood T cell repertoires in COVID-19. TCRdb's copy holds only in-frame clones and misses some; the assay was immunoSEQ multiplex PCR. The sample lists about 310,000 clones; roughly nine tenths were seen once. Input material: PBMCs or T cells enriched from blood (not recorded which). Every receptor here comes from a young woman who had recovered from COVID-19. Each CDR3 is given without its conserved first and last residue.

cdr3_aa j_call v_call
ARRTGATDTQY TRBJ2-3 TRBV2
ASSAGIPGLYGYT TRBJ1-2 TRBV6-4
ASSLDRGLGGANVLT TRBJ2-6 TRBV19
ASSLGQVNTEAF TRBJ1-1 TRBV5-1
ASSLDGSYNEQF TRBJ2-1 TRBV5-1
ASSQERQGFGDEKLF TRBJ1-4 TRBV14
ATGGQGGYEQY TRBJ2-7 TRBV19
ASSLIESGRDTQY TRBJ2-3 TRBV28
ASSFRAGGGNNEQF TRBJ2-1 TRBV28
ASSWTGGSVEQF TRBJ2-1 TRBV27
ASRMTGTSGGDEQF TRBJ2-1 TRBV27
ASTKNTEAF TRBJ1-1 TRBV12-3/TRBV12-4
ASSLLTGAFPHEKLF TRBJ1-4 TRBV28
ASSLSGDRGPF TRBJ1-1 TRBV7-9
ASREVPGLGRTYEQY TRBJ2-7 TRBV2
ASSEGPEAF TRBJ1-1 TRBV5-1
ASSQLPGGGEVNEKLF TRBJ1-4 TRBV4-2
ASSARSTSGTTYNEQF TRBJ2-1 TRBV7-2
ASSRFEGNEKLF TRBJ1-4 TRBV7-9
ASSGTGYEQY TRBJ2-7 TRBV6-5
ASSTGVGNTDTQY TRBJ2-3 TRBV5-1
ASSPPGLAESYNEQF TRBJ2-1 TRBV18
AWTSRSAYNEQF TRBJ2-1 TRBV30
ASSSPGLAGGQYNEQF TRBJ2-1 TRBV7-9
SALGLAGVSSEQF TRBJ2-1 TRBV29-1
ASSDRDRNIQY TRBJ2-4 TRBV25-1
ATSDLEGDADTQY TRBJ2-3 TRBV24-1
ASSLGSSYNEQF TRBJ2-1 TRBV7-9
ASSPPFAGETEAF TRBJ1-1 TRBV7-9
ASSSVGLQETQY TRBJ2-5 TRBV5-1
ASGDRGYEQY TRBJ2-7 TRBV6-5
ASSLDGAGLPYNEQF TRBJ2-1 TRBV11-2
ASSLGSGMETQY TRBJ2-5 TRBV5-1
ASTPGQGYSPLH TRBJ1-6 TRBV6-2/TRBV6-3
ATSRDPTGRSNQPQH TRBJ1-5 TRBV15
ASSFGYNGGELF TRBJ2-2 TRBV27
ASRIGQPNQPQH TRBJ1-5 TRBV28
AISGYLKWTEAF TRBJ1-1 TRBV10-3
ASSLGQEGNQPQH TRBJ1-5 TRBV7-9
ASSQTGGTGVPYEQY TRBJ2-7 TRBV4-3
ASNAPGTSVDTQY TRBJ2-3 TRBV28
ASSRTGSTDTQY TRBJ2-3 TRBV9
ASRRTGDLYEAF TRBJ1-1 TRBV19
ASSSTYEQY TRBJ2-7 TRBV5-6
ASSKHGSGQGVFLDGYT TRBJ1-2 TRBV21-1
ASSAYSTGYTPYGYT TRBJ1-2 TRBV9
ASSHPTGGNTEAF TRBJ1-1 TRBV28
ASSLGDRGKAGASYEQY TRBJ2-7 TRBV7-9
ASSSRQDANEKLF TRBJ1-4 TRBV11-3